Below, 5 T cell receptor beta chains from the same sample are listed, as sequenced in a study of PD-L1 blockade in urothelial cancer. This table comes from immunoSEQ multiplex PCR, and its TCRdb copy is limited to in-frame clones, with some not included. The table records over 1,500 clones, approximately 33% of them present only once. The sample consisted of tumor tissue, taken before atezolizumab (anti-PD-L1) treatment. These receptors came from a woman between 55 and 75 years old with urothelial cancer.

The chain recombines TRBV1 with TRBJ2-3; the table's D gene call, TRBD2, was not cross checked with the DNA. TRBV1 is designated a pseudogene. This CDR3 comprises 16 residues. The CDR3 here is CASSQDVAGVRDTQYF. The CDR3 DNA is TGCGCCAGCAGCCAAGACGTAGCGGGAGTAAGAGATACGCAGTATTTT.

This chain joins TRBV14 and TRBJ2-5; D may be TRBD2 (5 bases). The ends were cut back, 4 bases at V and 5 bases at J, with 14 bases in the middle. CDR1 SGHDN and CDR2 FVKESK come from the germline V gene. The CDR3 length is 14 residues. CDR3 residues: CASSRGLRPETQYF. In nucleotides, the CDR3 is TGTGCCAGCAGCCGCGGACTCCGGCCGGAGACCCAGTACTTC.

This chain connects TRBV19 to TRBJ1-1; TRBD1 is a possible D gene (5 bases). Germline CDR1 and CDR2: LNHDA and SQIVND (reference sequence). Trimming left V 1 base short and J 1 base short, with 10 bases between. This CDR3 spans 15 amino acids. The CDR3 loop reads CASSIVGRKNTEAFF. The CDR3 DNA is TGTGCCAGTAGTATAGTGGGACGGAAGAACACTGAAGCTTTCTTT.

This clone was observed a handful of times. The chain carries TRBV11-3 and TRBJ2-1; 8 nucleotides match TRBD2. CDR1 SGHNT and CDR2 YENEEA come from the germline V gene. This CDR3 region has 14 residues. The J segment lost 6 bases and the V segment lost 2 bases, leaving 3 bases of the junction unmatched. CDR3 in DNA: TGTGCCAGCAGCTTATCGACTAGCGCCAATGAGCAGTTCTTC. Protein sequence: CASSLSTSANEQFF.

The rearrangement uses TRBV25-1 and TRBJ2-1; 10 positions match TRBD1. Losses at the gene ends were 3 bases for V and 5 bases for J; bases not matched to a gene: 7. The germline CDR1 and CDR2 sequences are MGHDK and SYGVNS. The CDR3 has 16 residues. The CDR3 DNA follows: TGTGCCAGCAGTGACCCGGGACAGGGGCCGGACAATGAGCAGTTCTTC. This sequence encodes CASSDPGQGPDNEQFF.